Given below is one T cell receptor (beta chain) in context. Its antigen is not known. This CDR3 has 12 amino acids. The ends lost 10 bases at V and 9 bases at J; junction bases unmatched: 4. Germline loops: CDR1 MNHEY, CDR2 SMNVEV (reference sequence). The record originates from a study of T-cell reconstitution after alpha-beta-depleted transplantation in children. Molecular barcoding with unique molecular identifiers was used for the TCRbeta library. TCRdb re-called the PCR reads through MiXCR, storing one row per CDR3 protein. The sample yields fewer than 700,000 distinct CDR3 sequences, 20% to 25% seen once. Study outcomes and limitations: Several patients had high TCRbeta diversity at day 60; it came from surviving recipient T cells and thymic progenitors. Among T cells one year after transplant, newly produced cells accounted for most counts and diversity. About two months after transplant, alpha-beta T cells reportedly came from several hundred expanded graft clones.

This clonotype was sampled from a boy under two years old who had a stem cell transplant for acute myeloid leukemia, so the T cells may come from the graft donor. The source was PBMCs, mostly from graft donor cells, collected 360 days after TCRalphabeta/CD19-depleted stem cell transplant. This chain uses TRBV27 with TRBJ1-6, with 9 bases lining up with TRBD1. The CDR3 is CATRDRVSPLHF. The CDR3, as DNA: TGTGCCACCCGGGACAGGGTTTCACCCCTCCACTTT.